The present T cell receptor (beta chain) was sequenced within a study of blood T cells in healthy people across ages. Study-level findings and limits: While age rose, TCR beta diversity per million T cells dropped in a roughly linear way. Unsorted PBMC material precluded a definitive naive versus antigen-experienced comparison. More naive CD4+ cells and higher diversity were found in long-lived than in aged donors. Estimates of total diversity, which came from one million sequenced T cells, were considered to be underestimates.

In regard to this clonotype: Its antigen is as yet unknown. A much larger clone is a single base away; this may be a read error.

PCR was performed a second time for about 7 to 12 cycles using a sample-barcoded 5' primer and a J-beta primer mix. TCRdb redid the calling of the 5' RACE reads with MiXCR, one entry per CDR3 protein. The data show about 590,000 distinct CDR3 sequences, 25% to 35% seen once. The ends lost 3 bases at V and 7 bases at J; junction bases unmatched: 10. This CDR3 region has 16 residues. Germline values: CDR1 LGHDT, CDR2 YNNKEL (reference sequence). The sequence was obtained from a woman older than 75 in good health. The sample was blood. This chain joins TRBV3-1 and TRBJ2-7; TRBD2 matches at 12 bases. The CDR3 region is CASSQTSGGPYNEQYF. The CDR3 region has the DNA TGTGCCAGCAGCCAGACTAGCGGGGGCCCATACAATGAGCAGTACTTC.